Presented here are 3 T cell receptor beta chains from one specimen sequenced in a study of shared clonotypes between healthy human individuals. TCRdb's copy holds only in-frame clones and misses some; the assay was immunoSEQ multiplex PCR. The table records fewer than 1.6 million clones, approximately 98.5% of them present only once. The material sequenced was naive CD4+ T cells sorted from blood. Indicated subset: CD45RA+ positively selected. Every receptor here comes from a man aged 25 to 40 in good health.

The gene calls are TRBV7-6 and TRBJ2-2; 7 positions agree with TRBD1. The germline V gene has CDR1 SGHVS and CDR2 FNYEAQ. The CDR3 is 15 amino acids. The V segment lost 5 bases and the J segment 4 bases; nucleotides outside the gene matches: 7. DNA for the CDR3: TGTGCCAGCAGCAAAACAGGGGTCCGCACCGGGGAGCTGTTTTTT. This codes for CASSKTGVRTGELFF.

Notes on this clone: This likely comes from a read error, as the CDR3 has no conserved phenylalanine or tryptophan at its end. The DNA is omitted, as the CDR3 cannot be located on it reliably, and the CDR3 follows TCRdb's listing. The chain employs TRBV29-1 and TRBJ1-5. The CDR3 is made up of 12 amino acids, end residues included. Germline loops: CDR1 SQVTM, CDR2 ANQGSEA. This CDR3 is CSLWGGQTNFPG.

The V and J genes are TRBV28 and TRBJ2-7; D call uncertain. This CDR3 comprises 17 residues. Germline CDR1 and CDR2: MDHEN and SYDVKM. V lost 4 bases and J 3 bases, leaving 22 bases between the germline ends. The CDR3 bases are TGTGCCAGCAGTTCATTCTTGACACGGTTCACCCACTACGAGCAGTACTTC. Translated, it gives CASSSFLTRFTHYEQYF.